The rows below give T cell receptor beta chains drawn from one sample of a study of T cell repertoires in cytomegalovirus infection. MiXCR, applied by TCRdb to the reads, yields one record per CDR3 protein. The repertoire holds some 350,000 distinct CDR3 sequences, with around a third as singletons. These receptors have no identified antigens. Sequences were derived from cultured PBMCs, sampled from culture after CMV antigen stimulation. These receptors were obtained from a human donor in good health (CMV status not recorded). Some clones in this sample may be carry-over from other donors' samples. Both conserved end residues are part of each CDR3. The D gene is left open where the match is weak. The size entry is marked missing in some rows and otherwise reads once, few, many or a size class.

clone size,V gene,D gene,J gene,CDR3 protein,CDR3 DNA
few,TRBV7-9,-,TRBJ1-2,CASSLNRDLYGYTF,TGTGCCAGCAGCTTAAACAGGGATCTATATGGCTACACCTTC
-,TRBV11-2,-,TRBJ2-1,CASSLQPWYEQFF,TGTGCCAGCAGCTTACAGCCCTGGTATGAGCAGTTCTTC
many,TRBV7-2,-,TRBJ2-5,CASSLGGVRGTQYF,TGTGCCAGCAGCTTAGGAGGGGTCCGGGGGACCCAGTACTTC
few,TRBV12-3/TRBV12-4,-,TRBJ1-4,CASSPGSRLTNEKLFF,TGTGCCAGCAGCCCCGGGTCAAGATTAACTAATGAAAAACTGTTTTTT
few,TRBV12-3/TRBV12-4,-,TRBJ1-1,CASSFAGTEAFF,TGTGCCAGCAGTTTCGCAGGGACTGAAGCTTTCTTT
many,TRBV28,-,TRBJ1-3,CASSRGSFSGNTIYF,TGTGCCAGCAGTAGAGGGTCGTTTTCTGGAAACACCATATATTTT
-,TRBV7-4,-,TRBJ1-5,CATWDTGSNQPQHF,TGTGCCACCTGGGACACCGGGAGCAATCAGCCCCAGCATTTT
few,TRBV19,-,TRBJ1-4,CASRSNRGISNEKLFF,TGTGCCAGTAGAAGCAATAGGGGGATTTCTAATGAAAAACTGTTTTTT
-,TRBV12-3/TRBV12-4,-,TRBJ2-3,CASSSLADRTDTQYF,TGTGCCAGCAGTTCATTAGCGGACCGCACAGATACGCAGTATTTT
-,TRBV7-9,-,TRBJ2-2,CASSLPPGLRNTGELFF,TGTGCCAGCAGCTTACCCCCCGGATTAAGGAACACCGGGGAGCTGTTTTTT
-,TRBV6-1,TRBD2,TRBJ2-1,CASSPGTSIAEQFF,TGTGCCAGCAGTCCCGGGACTAGTATCGCTGAGCAGTTCTTC
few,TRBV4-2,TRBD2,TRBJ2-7,CASSQGGTETYEQYF,TGTGCCAGCAGCCAGGGAGGGACCGAGACCTACGAGCAGTACTTC
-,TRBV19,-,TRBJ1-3,CASSSRGSGNTIYF,TGTGCCAGTAGTTCCAGGGGTTCTGGAAACACCATATATTTT
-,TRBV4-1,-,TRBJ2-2,CASSQDWREGLPGELFF,TGCGCCAGCAGCCAAGATTGGAGGGAAGGTCTACCCGGGGAGCTGTTTTTT
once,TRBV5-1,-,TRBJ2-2,CASSLKGQGTGELFF,TGCGCCAGCAGCTTGAAGGGGCAGGGGACCGGGGAGCTGTTTTTT
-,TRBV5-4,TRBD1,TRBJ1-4,CASSFVGQGNEKLFF,TGTGCCAGCAGCTTTGTAGGACAGGGGAATGAAAAACTGTTTTTT
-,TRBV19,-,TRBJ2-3,CASTPLGGAADTQYF,TGTGCCAGTACCCCCCTCGGGGGAGCGGCAGATACGCAGTATTTT
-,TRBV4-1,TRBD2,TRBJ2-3,CASSQHHGLVRSTDTQYF,TGCGCCAGCAGCCAACACCACGGACTAGTCAGGAGCACAGATACGCAGTATTTT
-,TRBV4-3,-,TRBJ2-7,CASSQDFRGGTTSYEQYF,TGCGCCAGCAGCCAAGATTTTCGAGGGGGGACAACTTCCTACGAGCAGTACTTC
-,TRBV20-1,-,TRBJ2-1,CSARTVAGASYNEQFF,TGCAGTGCTAGAACCGTGGCGGGGGCCTCCTACAATGAGCAGTTCTTC
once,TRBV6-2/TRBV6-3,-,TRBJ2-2,CASSVQGIGELFF,TGTGCCAGCAGCGTTCAAGGGATCGGGGAGCTGTTTTTT
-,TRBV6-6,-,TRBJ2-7,CASIYQPRQGLYEQYF,TGTGCCAGCATCTACCAACCGCGGCAGGGGTTATACGAGCAGTACTTC
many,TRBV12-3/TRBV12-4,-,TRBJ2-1,CASSLSRLLNNEQFF,TGTGCCAGCAGTTTATCGCGGTTACTAAACAATGAGCAGTTCTTC
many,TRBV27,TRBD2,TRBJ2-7,CASSLAGPYEQYF,TGTGCCAGCAGTCTAGCGGGGCCCTACGAGCAGTACTTC
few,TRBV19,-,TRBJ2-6,CASSTGIRAGANVLTF,TGTGCCAGTAGCACAGGAATCAGGGCTGGGGCCAACGTCCTGACTTTC
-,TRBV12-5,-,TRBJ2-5,CASGFPGESQYF,TGTGCTAGTGGTTTCCCAGGAGAGAGCCAGTACTTC
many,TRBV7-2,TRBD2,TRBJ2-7,CASSSRTSGTYEQYF,TGTGCCAGCAGCTCCCGGACTAGCGGCACCTACGAGCAGTACTTC
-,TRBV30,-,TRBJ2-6,CAWSVRSSGANVLTF,TGTGCCTGGAGTGTACGGAGTTCTGGGGCCAACGTCCTGACTTTC
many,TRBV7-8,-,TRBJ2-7,CASSLSGVDYEQYF,TGTGCCAGCAGCTTAAGCGGAGTAGACTACGAGCAGTACTTC
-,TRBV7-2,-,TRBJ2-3,CASSLGSQRTDTQYF,TGTGCCAGCAGCTTAGGTAGCCAGCGGACGGATACGCAGTATTTT
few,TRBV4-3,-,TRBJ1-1,CASSQVGGHGEAFF,TGCGCCAGCAGCCAAGTTGGGGGTCACGGTGAAGCTTTCTTT
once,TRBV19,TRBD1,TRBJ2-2,CASSIGQGVSSGELFF,TGTGCCAGTAGTATTGGACAGGGGGTTAGCAGCGGGGAGCTGTTTTTT
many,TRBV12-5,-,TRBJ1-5,CASGSIYGTLEGRSNQPQHF,TGTGCTAGTGGTTCGATCTACGGGACTCTCGAGGGACGTAGCAATCAGCCCCAGCATTTT
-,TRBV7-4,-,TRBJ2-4,CASSLAWGAKNIQYF,TGTGCCAGCAGCTTAGCATGGGGAGCCAAAAACATTCAGTACTTC
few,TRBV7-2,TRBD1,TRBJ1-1,CASSLTAGGADTEAFF,TGTGCCAGCAGCTTAACGGCAGGGGGCGCGGACACTGAAGCTTTCTTT
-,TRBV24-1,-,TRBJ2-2,CATSDFTGTSTTGELFF,TGTGCCACCAGTGATTTTACCGGGACCAGCACCACCGGGGAGCTGTTTTTT
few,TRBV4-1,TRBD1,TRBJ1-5,CASSPDRVNQPQHF,TGCGCCAGCAGCCCGGACAGGGTAAATCAGCCCCAGCATTTT
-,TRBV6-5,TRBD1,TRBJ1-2,CASSYLPQGKANYGYTF,TGTGCCAGCAGTTATCTTCCACAGGGGAAAGCTAACTATGGCTACACCTTC
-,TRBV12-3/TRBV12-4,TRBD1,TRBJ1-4,CASRYTGGVEKLFF,TGTGCCAGCAGATATACAGGGGGCGTTGAAAAACTGTTTTTT